The 21 T cell receptor beta chains below all came from one sample that was sequenced in a study of blood T cells in healthy people across ages (dated by TCRdb to between 2015 and 2017). The library was obtained by 5' RACE. A second roughly 7 to 12 cycle PCR used a sample-barcoded 5' primer and a J-beta primer mix. Using fastp at Q25 and MiXCR, TCRdb reprocessed the public reads and kept productive beta chains. Each record represents a unique CDR3 protein, reported with the most common genes and DNA among its rows. The sample table shows fewer than 2,000,000 distinct CDR3 sequences, and approximately 40% are seen once. The ten largest clonotypes hold 20% to 25% of the sample. The sample consisted of blood. The receptors were gathered from a human donor in good health.

Only one count was recorded for this clonotype. As DNA, the CDR3 is TGCGCCAGCAGCCAAGCGGATAGCGGGACCTACGAGCAGTACTTC. Its translation: CASSQADSGTYEQYF. V and J are TRBV4-3 and TRBJ2-7, with 8 bases that match TRBD2. Germline CDR1 LGHNA, CDR2 YSLEER. The CDR3 loop spans 15 amino acids. The junction had 4 bases not matched to a gene; V was cut back by 1 base and J by 2 bases.

The genes are TRBV20-1 and TRBJ2-3; D call uncertain. The CDR3 sequence is 14 residues long. Germline V lookup: CDR1 DFQATT, CDR2 SNEGSKA (reference sequence). The V and J ends lost 0 bases and 2 bases respectively, with 9 bases between them. DNA for the CDR3: TGCAGTGCTAGAGATCGGTACAACACAGATACGCAGTATTTT. Amino acids: CSARDRYNTDTQYF.

Details on this clonotype: This is likely a read error, given that the CDR3 carries no conserved phenylalanine or tryptophan at its end. The V gene is TRBV7-9, the J gene TRBJ1-2; D is uncertain. Germline-derived CDR1 and CDR2 are SEHNR and FQNEAQ (reference sequence). The CDR3 totals 14 residues. V dropped 5 bases and J dropped 5 bases, with 15 bases sitting between them. The CDR3: CASSPQSVAYGYTC. Here the CDR3 DNA reads TGTGCCAGCAGCCCCCAATCAGTGGCTTATGGCTACACCTGC.

The V gene is TRBV5-1, the J gene TRBJ2-7; D not resolved. This CDR3 spans 13 amino acids. Germline V gives CDR1 SGHRS, CDR2 YFSETQ. V was shortened by 4 bases and J by 7 bases, with 15 bases between the two germline ends. For the CDR3, the DNA is TGCGCCAGCAGCCTTGGGAAGGTGAATGAGCAGTACTTC. Protein sequence: CASSLGKVNEQYF.

This clonotype has only a few counts. V and J are TRBV11-3 and TRBJ2-5, with D unclear. V was shortened by 4 bases and J by 0 bases, with 12 bases between the two germline ends. This CDR3 is 15 amino acids long. In germline, CDR1 is SGHNT, CDR2 YENEEA. The DNA of the CDR3 is TGTGCCAGCAGCTCCCTGGACCGGTACCAAGAGACCCAGTACTTC. Amino acid sequence: CASSSLDRYQETQYF.

The rearrangement links TRBV9 to TRBJ1-1; no definite D call. Germline CDR1 SGDLS, CDR2 YYNGEE. Deletions cut 2 bases from V and 1 base from J, with 9 bases between. The CDR3 totals 14 residues. In DNA form, the CDR3 reads TGTGCCAGCAGCGTTGAGCCCCGGAACACTGAAGCTTTCTTT. Its protein product is CASSVEPRNTEAFF.

The genes are TRBV29-1 and TRBJ2-3; 10 nucleotides match TRBD2. Germline trimming cut 4 bases from V and 2 bases from J; bases unmatched to any gene: 3. Germline V gene sequence: CDR1 SQVTM, CDR2 ANQGSEA. The CDR3 totals 14 residues. CDR3 DNA sequence: TGCAGCGTTGTAGCGGGGGGCTCCACAGATACGCAGTATTTT. This gives the protein CSVVAGGSTDTQYF.

CDR3 residues: CASRGGGWYEQYF. The CDR3 region has the DNA TGTGCCAGCAGAGGGGGGGGCTGGTACGAGCAGTACTTC. The rearrangement joins TRBV28 to TRBJ2-5, with D possibly TRBD2 on 7 matching bases. TRBJ2-7 matches the DNA end more closely, so the J call is doubtful. This CDR3 has 13 amino acids. Germline V gene lookup returns CDR1 MDHEN and CDR2 SYDVKM.

V and J are TRBV20-1 and TRBJ2-1; 8 positions agree with TRBD2. This CDR3 spans 15 amino acids. Germline V gene sequence: CDR1 DFQATT, CDR2 SNEGSKA (reference sequence). J lost 1 base, V lost 5 bases, and 7 bases had no gene match. This CDR3 is CSAGSAGASYNEQFF. The CDR3 region has the DNA TGCAGTGCTGGATCAGCGGGGGCGTCCTACAATGAGCAGTTCTTC.

This clonotype has more than one count but fewer than ten. The V call is TRBV7-9, the J call TRBJ1-4; D is ambiguous. V lost 5 bases and J lost 8, with 12 bases in between. Germline lookup yields CDR1 SEHNR and CDR2 FQNEAQ (reference sequence). The CDR3 runs 13 residues. DNA for the CDR3: TGTGCCAGCAGCGGCACGGACGGAGAAAAACTGTTTTTT. Protein: CASSGTDGEKLFF.

The table lists this clonotype with a count of one. This chain connects TRBV9 to TRBJ1-5; D is ambiguous. V was shortened by 0 bases and J by 9 bases, with 10 bases between the two germline ends. The germline V gene encodes CDR1 SGDLS and CDR2 YYNGEE. This CDR3 has 13 amino acids. The CDR3 loop is CASSVDVDPPQHF. The CDR3 DNA reads TGTGCCAGCAGCGTAGACGTGGATCCGCCCCAGCATTTT.

This clonotype was seen a handful of times. This chain joins TRBV6-5 and TRBJ2-3; a possible D gene is TRBD1 (6 bases). Germline CDR1 MNHEY, CDR2 SVGAGI. The V and J ends lost 0 bases and 7 bases respectively, with 14 bases between them. The CDR3 has 15 residues. The CDR3, as DNA: TGTGCCAGCAGTTACTCTTCAGGACAGCTCAATACGCAGTATTTT. It codes for CASSYSSGQLNTQYF.

The chain carries TRBV20-1 and TRBJ2-1; D unclear. The ends were cut back, 5 bases at V and 0 bases at J, with 8 bases in the middle. The CDR3 has 13 amino acids. CDR1 and CDR2 (germline): DFQATT, SNEGSKA (reference sequence). CDR3 amino acids: CSALVDSYNEQFF. CDR3 coding DNA: TGCAGTGCTCTAGTGGACTCCTACAATGAGCAGTTCTTC.

In its sample, this clonotype was seen many times. This chain links TRBV7-9 with TRBJ2-7; no clear D. Germline loops: CDR1 SEHNR, CDR2 FQNEAQ (reference sequence). The V end lost 5 bases, the J end lost 4 bases, and 9 bases lay between the germline ends. The CDR3 length is 12 residues. The DNA of the CDR3 is TGTGCCAGCAGCCGGATGGGGTACGAGCAGTACTTC. This translates into CASSRMGYEQYF.

This clonotype was counted between two and nine times. The J gene is TRBJ2-3, the V gene TRBV5-6, with TRBD1 matching 10 bases. This CDR3 region has 14 residues. V gave up 6 bases and J gave up 5 bases; unmatched junction bases: 6. Germline assignment: CDR1 SGHDT and CDR2 YYEEEE. The CDR3 DNA reads TGTGCCAGCACCATGGGACAGGGGATAGATACGCAGTATTTT. This codes for CASTMGQGIDTQYF.

This sequence joins TRBV3-1 and TRBJ1-4; 10 positions match TRBD1. Per the germline V gene, CDR1 is LGHDT and CDR2 is YNNKEL (reference sequence). The CDR3 loop spans 16 amino acids. The V and J ends lost 4 bases and 5 bases, in that order; junction bases with no gene match: 7. CDR3 DNA sequence: TGTGCCAGCAGCCCGAACTGGGACAGGGGAAATGAAAAACTGTTTTTT. Its translation is CASSPNWDRGNEKLFF. The full variable domain, completed using reference TRBV3-1 and TRBJ1-4, is DTAVSQTPKYLVTQMGNDKSIKCEQNLGHDTMYWYKQDSKKFLKIMFSYNNKELIINETVPNRFSPKSPDKAHLNLHINSLELGDSAVYFCASSPNWDRGNEKLFFGSGTQLSVL.

The sample holds a few counts of this clonotype. The chain recombines TRBV6-1 with TRBJ2-7; 8 positions agree with TRBD2. Per the germline V gene, CDR1 is MNHNS and CDR2 is SASEGT. The CDR3 loop spans 16 amino acids. V gave up 2 bases and J gave up 2 bases; unmatched junction bases: 8. CDR3 region: CASSEMGLGSPYEQYF. The CDR3 nucleotides are TGTGCCAGCAGTGAAATGGGACTAGGGTCCCCCTACGAGCAGTACTTC.

This clonotype occurred once. The chain is built from TRBV12-3 or TRBV12-4 and TRBJ1-5; 7 nucleotides agree with TRBD1. This CDR3 is 15 amino acids long. Germline trimming cut 5 bases from V and 2 bases from J; bases unmatched to any gene: 6. In nucleotides, the CDR3 is TGTGCCAGCAGTCGGGGGACAGTTCGCAATCAGCCCCAGCATTTT. This codes for CASSRGTVRNQPQHF.

This clonotype has just a few counts. The chain uses TRBV12-3 or TRBV12-4 and TRBJ2-7; the match to TRBD2 covers 13 bases. Trimming cost V 5 bases and J 2 bases; bases outside gene matches: 12. CDR3 length equals 18 residues. The CDR3 spells CASSPLPPGLAGAYEQYF. CDR3 sequence (DNA): TGTGCCAGCAGTCCTCTCCCCCCCGGACTAGCGGGGGCCTACGAGCAGTACTTC.

This clonotype was recorded only once. The chain recombines TRBV14 with TRBJ1-2; no firm D call. The CDR3 extends over 12 amino acids. The V gene's germline CDR1 is SGHDN and CDR2 FVKESK. Deletions cut 1 base from V and 7 bases from J, with 7 bases between. For the CDR3, the DNA is TGTGCCAGCAGCCAAGGGGGAACTGGCTACACCTTC. Its translation is CASSQGGTGYTF.

This clonotype was recorded once. This chain uses TRBV7-9 with TRBJ1-4, with 8 bases lining up with TRBD1. J lost 5 bases, V lost 5 bases, and 7 bases had no gene match. Germline CDR1 and CDR2: SEHNR and FQNEAQ (reference sequence). The CDR3 is 15 residues long. CDR3 residues: CASSGQGSPNEKLFF. The CDR3 DNA reads TGTGCCAGCAGCGGACAGGGCAGTCCCAATGAAAAACTGTTTTTT. The variable domain in full, completed from reference TRBV7-9 and TRBJ1-4, reads DTGVSQNPRHKITKRGQNVTFRCDPISEHNRLYWYRQTLGQGPEFLTYFQNEAQLEKSRLLSDRFSAERPKGSFSTLEIQRTEQGDSAMYLCASSGQGSPNEKLFFGSGTQLSVL.